This T cell receptor beta chain was documented in a study of beta chain features in type 1 diabetes. Trimming removed 4 bases from V and 5 bases from J, with 14 bases in between. CDR3 length: 14 residues. Germline values: CDR1 SGHAT, CDR2 FQNNGV. Concerning this clone: Its antigen is unknown.

Expressed TCRB transcripts got sequenced, as all isolated RNA was reverse transcribed. Here immunoSEQ multiplex PCR was the method, and the copy in TCRdb shows in-frame clones only, minus some. The data show about 650,000 clones, with roughly 12% seen just once and more than 0.1% held by the top ten. Findings and limits, study-wide: A moderate, significant TCRB CDR3 shortening appeared in type 1 diabetes across four CD4+ subsets.

The chain joins TRBV11-2 to TRBJ2-5; perhaps D is TRBD1 or TRBD2 (5 bases each). This TCR came from a young man with type 1 diabetes. The sample comprised naive CD4+ T cells from blood. In DNA, the CDR3 is TGTGCCAGCAGCTCGTTGGGGGTACCGGAGACCCAGTACTTC. This encodes CASSSLGVPETQYF.